This T cell receptor beta chain was recorded in a study of shared clonotypes between healthy human individuals. TCRdb keeps only in-frame clones here, not all; method: immunoSEQ multiplex PCR. The table lists 2 million to 3 million clones, approximately 93% of them singletons. V lost 0 bases and J lost 5, with 16 bases in between. Germline V gene sequence: CDR1 MNHNY, CDR2 SVGAGI (reference sequence). This CDR3 comprises 16 residues. This clone has a single count. The TCR was taken from a man between 18 and 29 years old in good health. Some clones in this sample may be carry-over from other donors' samples. J is TRBJ1-2 and V is TRBV6-6, with D possibly being TRBD1 (5 bases). The sample taken for sequencing was naive CD4+ T cells from PBMCs. As for subset: CD45RA+ positively selected. CDR3 protein: CASSYSNVGGVYGYTF. CDR3 bases: TGTGCCAGCAGTTACTCGAACGTCGGGGGGGTGTATGGCTACACCTTC.